The 3 T cell receptor beta chains below all came from one sample that was sequenced in a study of T cells in tumors after PD-1 blockade. Sequencing was performed with immunoSEQ multiplex PCR; in TCRdb, only in-frame clones are kept and a portion is missing. Of fewer than 35,000 clones listed, around 78% are singletons. Source: PBMCs, taken before anti-PD-1 treatment. These receptors were obtained from a human donor with basal cell carcinoma.

By share, this clone counts as large. The J gene is TRBJ1-3, the V gene TRBV6-2 or TRBV6-3; D gene uncertain. Germline loops: CDR1 MNHEY, CDR2 SVGEGT. V lost 6 bases and J 0 bases, leaving 15 bases between the germline ends. This CDR3 comprises 16 residues. The CDR3, as DNA: TGTGCCAGCAGCTCTGCCGAAGGAATCTCTGGAAACACCATATATTTT. Residues: CASSSAEGISGNTIYF.

The chain recombines TRBV7-6 with TRBJ2-7; TRBD1 matches 8 bases. V lost 5 bases, J lost 6 bases, and 9 bases stayed unmatched. The CDR3 has 14 residues. CDR1 is SGHVS and CDR2 is FNYEAQ in the germline V gene. CDR3 coding DNA: TGTGCCAGCAGCACCGGGACAGGAATGGGCGAGCAGTACTTC. This gives the protein CASSTGTGMGEQYF.

CDR3 DNA: TGTGCCAGCAGTTTATGGGGCGGGGAGCTGTTTTTT. Translated, it gives CASSLWGGELFF. This sequence joins TRBV27 and TRBJ2-2; D is uncertain. The germline V gene encodes CDR1 MNHEY and CDR2 SMNVEV (reference sequence). The CDR3 contains 12 residues. With 1 base removed from V and 7 bases from J, the gap between germline ends came to 4 bases.